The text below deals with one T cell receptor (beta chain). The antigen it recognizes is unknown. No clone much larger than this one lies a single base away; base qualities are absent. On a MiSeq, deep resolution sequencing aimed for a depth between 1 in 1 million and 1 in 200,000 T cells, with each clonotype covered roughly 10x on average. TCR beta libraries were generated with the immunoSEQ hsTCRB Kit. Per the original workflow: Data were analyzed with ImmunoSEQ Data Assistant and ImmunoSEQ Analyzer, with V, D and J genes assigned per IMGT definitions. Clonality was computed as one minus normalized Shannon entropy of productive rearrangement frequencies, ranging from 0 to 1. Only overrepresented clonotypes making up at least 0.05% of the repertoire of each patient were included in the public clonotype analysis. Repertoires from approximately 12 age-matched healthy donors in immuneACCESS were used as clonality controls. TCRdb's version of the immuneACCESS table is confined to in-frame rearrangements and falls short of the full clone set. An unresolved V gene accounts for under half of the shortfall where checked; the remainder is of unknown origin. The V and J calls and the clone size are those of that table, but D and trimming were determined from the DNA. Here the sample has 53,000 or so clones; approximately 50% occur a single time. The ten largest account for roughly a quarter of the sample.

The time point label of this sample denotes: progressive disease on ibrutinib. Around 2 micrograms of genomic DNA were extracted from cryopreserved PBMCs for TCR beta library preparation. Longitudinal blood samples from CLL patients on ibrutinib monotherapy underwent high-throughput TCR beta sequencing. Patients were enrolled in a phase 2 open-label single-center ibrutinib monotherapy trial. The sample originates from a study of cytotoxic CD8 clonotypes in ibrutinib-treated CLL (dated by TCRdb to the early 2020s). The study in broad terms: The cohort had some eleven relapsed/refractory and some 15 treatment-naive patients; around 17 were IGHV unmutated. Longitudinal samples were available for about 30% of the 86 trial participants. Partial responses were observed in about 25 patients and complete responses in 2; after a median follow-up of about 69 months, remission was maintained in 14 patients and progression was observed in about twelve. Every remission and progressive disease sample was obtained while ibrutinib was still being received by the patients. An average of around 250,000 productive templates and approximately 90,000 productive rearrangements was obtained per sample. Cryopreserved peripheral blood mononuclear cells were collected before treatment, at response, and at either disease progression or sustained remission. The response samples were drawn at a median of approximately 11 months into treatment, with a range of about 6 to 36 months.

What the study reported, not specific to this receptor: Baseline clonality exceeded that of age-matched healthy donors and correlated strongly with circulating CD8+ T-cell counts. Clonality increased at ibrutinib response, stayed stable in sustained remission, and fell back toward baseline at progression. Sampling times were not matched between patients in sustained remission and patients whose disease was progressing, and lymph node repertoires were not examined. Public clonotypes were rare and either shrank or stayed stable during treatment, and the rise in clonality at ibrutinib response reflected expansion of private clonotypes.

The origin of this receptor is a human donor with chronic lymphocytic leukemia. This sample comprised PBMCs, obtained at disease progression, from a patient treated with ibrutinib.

The DNA is TGTGCCAGCAGCTTGGGTGGGGGCTCTGGAAACACCATATATTTT. This gives the protein CASSLGGGSGNTIYF. The chain was built from TRBV5-4 and TRBJ1-3, and the D gene may be TRBD1, 5 bases matching. The trim is 0 bases for V and 0 bases for J, with a gap of 7 bases between the germline ends. In the germline V gene (reference sequence), CDR1 corresponds to SGHNT and CDR2 to YYREEE. From cysteine to phenylalanine, the CDR3 is 15 amino acids long. CDR3 DNA only is kept here, 45 bases in frame from base 1.